These 31 T cell receptor beta chains originate from one sample sequenced in a study of CD8+CD57+ T cells in acquired aplastic anemia. Genomic DNA provided the template from which TCR beta VDJ and CDR3 profiles were obtained. Each CDR3 protein is one row after TCRdb ran MiXCR on the reads. Among about 260,000 distinct CDR3 sequences, 82% were seen once, and the ten largest hold about 41%. The patients chosen for sequencing had shown expansion of CD8+CD57+ cells (detected by flow cytometry). Sample: sorted CD4+, CD8+, or CD8+CD57+ T cells (not recorded which) from PBMCs. The source is a human donor with aplastic anemia.

The J gene is TRBJ2-1, the V gene TRBV11-3; TRBD1 might be the D (5 bases). In germline, CDR1 is SGHNT, CDR2 YENEEA. V was pared by 5 bases and J by 5 bases, with 13 bases between. CDR3 length: 14 residues. The CDR3 sequence is CASSRDMTDNEQFF. DNA for the CDR3: TGTGCCAGCAGCAGAGATATGACAGACAATGAGCAGTTCTTC.

V gene TRBV2 combines with J gene TRBJ1-6; 7 bases map to TRBD1. Germline V gives CDR1 SNHLY, CDR2 FYNNEI. CDR3 length: 16 amino acids. V dropped 5 bases and J dropped 9; count of bases not matched to a gene: 13. CDR3 loop: CASSQEGGQRSSPLHF. In DNA form, the CDR3 reads TGTGCCAGCAGTCAAGAGGGGGGACAGCGTAGTTCACCCCTCCACTTT.

This clonotype was detected only once. The chain employs TRBV19 and TRBJ1-1, with TRBD1 as a possible D gene (6 bases). V was trimmed by 2 bases and J by 1 base, leaving 11 bases between them. Germline V gene sequence: CDR1 LNHDA, CDR2 SQIVND (reference sequence). This CDR3 contains 15 residues. DNA of the CDR3: TGTGCCAGTAGTATATCGGGGGCGAGGAACACTGAAGCTTTCTTT. Translating it yields CASSISGARNTEAFF.

On this clonotype: Relative to the germline gene, one junction end is altered; a read error may explain this. The V call is TRBV10-3, the J call TRBJ1-6; D is ambiguous. Germline CDR1 ENHRY, CDR2 SYGVKD. This CDR3 is built from 16 residues. CDR3 loop: CAISESSLADNNPLLF. CDR3 bases: TGTGCCATCAGTGAGTCTTCCCTAGCTGATAATAATCCCCTCCTCTTT.

This chain connects TRBV9 to TRBJ2-1; D possibly corresponds to TRBD2 (5 bases). Germline V lookup: CDR1 SGDLS, CDR2 YYNGEE. V shed 2 bases and J shed 8 bases, with 20 bases lying between them. The CDR3 runs to 16 residues. CDR3 protein: CASSVQRSGGNDEQFF. The CDR3 DNA reads TGTGCCAGCAGCGTTCAAAGAAGCGGTGGGAACGATGAGCAGTTCTTC. Combining the CDR3 with reference TRBV9 and TRBJ2-1 gives the whole variable domain DSGVTQTPKHLITATGQRVTLRCSPRSGDLSVYWYQQSLDQGLQFLIQYYNGEERAKGNILERFSAQQFPDLHSELNLSSLELGDSALYFCASSVQRSGGNDEQFFGPGTRLTVL.

Comment on this clonotype: The CDR3 end shows no conserved phenylalanine or tryptophan, and so a read error is likely. Because the CDR3's place on the DNA is in doubt, the DNA is left out and the CDR3 is given as listed by TCRdb. The chain is built from TRBV2 and TRBJ2-5; the D call in the table, TRBD1, was not verified against the DNA. The CDR3 spans 14 residues, counting both ends. Germline CDR1 reads SNHLY; CDR2 reads FYNNEI. CDR3 sequence reads: CASSRVEHLPYEQY.

In this sample, this clonotype turned up a few times. The chain uses TRBV7-3 and TRBJ2-3; the D gene is possibly TRBD2 (6 bases). This CDR3 comprises 14 residues. V was clipped by 6 bases and J by 15 bases, with 25 bases between them. Germline V gene data show CDR1 as SGHTA and CDR2 as FQGTGA. CDR3 in amino acids: CASSSTGTWGETYF. The CDR3, as DNA: TGTGCCAGCAGTTCTACCGGGACTTGGGGAGAGACCTATTTT.

A remark on this clonotype: One junction end disagrees with the germline gene, perhaps due to a read error. The gene calls are TRBV7-9 and TRBJ2-3; D could derive from TRBD1 or TRBD2 (5 bases each). In germline, CDR1 is SEHNR, CDR2 FQNEAQ (reference sequence). This CDR3 has 13 residues. This CDR3 reads CASSLAGSYGANF. CDR3 sequence (DNA): TGTGCCAGCAGCTTAGCGGGTAGCTACGGGGCCAATTTC.

The chain uses TRBV11-3 and TRBJ2-1, with D possibly matching TRBD2 (5 bases). Trimming left V 0 bases short and J 2 bases short, with 8 bases between. This CDR3 has 15 amino acids. Germline CDR1 reads SGHNT; CDR2 reads YENEEA. This CDR3 is CASSLDSAAYNEQFF. The CDR3 DNA reads as TGTGCCAGCAGCTTAGATAGCGCAGCCTACAATGAGCAGTTCTTC.

As to this clonotype: The conserved final phenylalanine or tryptophan is absent from the CDR3, which likely points to a read error. No DNA is shown, since the ends of the CDR3 on it are uncertain; the CDR3 is the one TCRdb lists. This chain uses TRBV7-2 with TRBJ2-3; the D segment call TRBD2 is taken from the table without a DNA check. The CDR3 has 13 amino acids, counting both end residues. The V gene's germline CDR1 is SGHTA and CDR2 FQGNSA. This chain's CDR3 is CASRPGTSGRHEQ.

In this sample, this clonotype turned up a few times. This chain connects TRBV24-1 to TRBJ1-2; 9 bases agree with TRBD1. The trim removed 3 bases at V and 8 bases at J, leaving 6 bases unmatched. The CDR3 contains 14 residues. Germline V CDR1 and CDR2: KGHDR, SFDVKD. The CDR3 bases are TGTGCCACCAGTGATCCGGGACAGGGCAGCGGCTACACCTTC. Its protein product is CATSDPGQGSGYTF.

Remarks on this clonotype: The DNA is omitted, as the CDR3 cannot be located on it reliably, and the CDR3 follows TCRdb's listing. The CDR3 spells CASSLDPGELFFGQFF. The chain recombines TRBV7-9 with TRBJ2-1; the table's D call, TRBD1, was not checked against the DNA. CDR1 and CDR2 from the germline V gene are SEHNR and FQNEAQ (reference sequence). Including both end residues, the CDR3 is 16 amino acids long.

As for this clonotype: The final CDR3 position lacks the conserved phenylalanine or tryptophan, pointing to a likely read error. The DNA is omitted, as the CDR3 cannot be located on it reliably, and the CDR3 follows TCRdb's listing. The chain links TRBV7-3 to TRBJ2-7. Per the germline V gene, CDR1 is SGHTA and CDR2 is FQGTGA. Termini included, the CDR3 measures 13 amino acids. CDR3 amino acids: CASSFAASYEQCY.

Remarks on this clonotype: The conserved final phenylalanine or tryptophan is absent from the CDR3, which likely points to a read error. The DNA is left out, because the CDR3 cannot be placed on it with certainty; the CDR3 is given as TCRdb lists it. The gene calls are TRBV7-9 and TRBJ2-3; the D call TRBD2 from the table was never checked on the DNA. The CDR3 contains 13 residues when both ends are counted. Germline V lookup: CDR1 SEHNR, CDR2 FQNEAQ (reference sequence). The CDR3 sequence: CASSFQRSGGKDD.

The V and J genes are TRBV5-6 and TRBJ1-1; D is uncertain. Per the germline V gene, CDR1 is SGHDT and CDR2 is YYEEEE. The CDR3 runs to 15 residues. Trimming pared 4 bases from V and 1 base from J, leaving 14 bases between. CDR3 bases: TGTGCCAGCAGCCCAGATCTCGCAGGGAACACTGAAGCTTTCTTT. Encoded protein: CASSPDLAGNTEAFF.

As DNA, the CDR3 is TGTGCCATCAGTGATTCTAGCGGGAACACAGATACGCAGTATTTT. Its translation is CAISDSSGNTDTQYF. The rearrangement links TRBV10-3 to TRBJ2-3, with 9 positions matching TRBD2. The CDR3 loop spans 15 amino acids. CDR1 and CDR2 from the germline V gene are ENHRY and SYGVKD. The V and J ends lost 3 bases and 2 bases, in that order; junction bases with no gene match: 3.

For this clonotype: The CDR3 ends on some other residue instead of the conserved phenylalanine or tryptophan, so this is likely a read error. The limits of the CDR3 on the DNA are not certain, so only TCRdb's listed CDR3 is given. The V call is TRBV7-9, the J call TRBJ2-3; the D call TRBD1 from the table was never checked on the DNA. CDR1 is SEHNR, CDR2 FQNEAQ, per germline (reference sequence). The CDR3 has 14 residues if both end residues are counted. The CDR3 sequence: CASSLAGSYGANVL.

This sequence joins TRBV5-4 and TRBJ2-3, with a possible D match to TRBD2 (5 bases). Germline assignment: CDR1 SGHNT and CDR2 YYREEE (reference sequence). V lost 4 bases to trimming and J lost 6 bases, with 15 bases between them. This CDR3 comprises 14 residues. The CDR3 bases are TGTGCCAGCAGCATGGGAGAGGGTCCCGATACGCAGTATTTT. It is translated as CASSMGEGPDTQYF. Together with reference TRBV5-4 and TRBJ2-3, the CDR3 gives the full variable domain: ETGVTQSPTHLIKTRGQQVTLRCSSQSGHNTVSWYQQALGQGPQFIFQYYREEENGRGNFPPRFSGLQFPNYSSELNVNALELDDSALYLCASSMGEGPDTQYFGPGTRLTVL.

The chain employs TRBV7-3 and TRBJ2-5, with 16 bases aligning to TRBD2. Trimming at V came to 5 bases and at J to 3 bases, leaving 3 bases not matched to a gene. CDR3 size: 16 residues. The germline CDR1 and CDR2 sequences are SGHTA and FQGTGA. CDR3 sequence: CASSPGTSGGEETQYF. The CDR3 DNA is TGTGCCAGCAGCCCCGGGACTAGCGGGGGGGAAGAGACCCAGTACTTC.

Concerning this clonotype: Relative to the germline gene, one junction end is altered; a read error may explain this. The V call is TRBV19, the J call TRBJ1-3, with D hard to call. CDR1 is LNHDA, CDR2 SQIVND, per germline (reference sequence). The CDR3 extends over 15 amino acids. The chain's CDR3 is CASSLDASSGNTIYF. CDR3 DNA sequence: TGTGCCAGTAGTTTAGACGCCTCATCTGGAAACACCATATATTTT.

This clonotype was recorded only once. Relative to the germline gene, one junction end is altered; a read error may explain this. The J gene is TRBJ2-7, the V gene TRBV15, with D perhaps TRBD1 (7 bases). This CDR3 has 14 amino acids. The germline V gene encodes CDR1 LNHNV and CDR2 YYDKDF (reference sequence). CDR3 bases: TGTGCCACCAGCATCACAGGGGAGGACTACAAGCAGTACTTC. Translating gives CATSITGEDYKQYF.

The rearrangement links TRBV12-3 or TRBV12-4 to TRBJ2-7, with a tentative D call TRBD2 (6 bases). The V end lost 5 bases, the J end lost 6 bases, and 17 bases lay between the germline ends. CDR3 length equals 14 residues. The CDR3 bases are TGTGCCAGCAGTCTACCGGGACTCAAAAGCGAGCAGTACTTC. It translates to CASSLPGLKSEQYF.

Remarks on this clonotype: The missing conserved phenylalanine or tryptophan at the end of this CDR3 makes a read error likely. It is unclear where the CDR3 begins or ends on the DNA, so no DNA is shown, and the CDR3 is as TCRdb lists it. The rearrangement joins TRBV7-9 to TRBJ2-1. The germline gives CDR1 SEHNR, CDR2 FQNEAQ (reference sequence). The CDR3 totals 13 residues, both ends included. CDR3 in amino acids: CASGVTAYQEHYY.

Notes on this clonotype: The junction differs from germline at one of its ends, possibly a read error. The J gene is TRBJ2-3, the V gene TRBV15, with D perhaps matching TRBD2 (7 bases). This CDR3 comprises 13 residues. Germline-derived CDR1 and CDR2 are LNHNV and YYDKDF (reference sequence). The CDR3 DNA sequence: TGTGCCACCGGGGGCGGGGGCCTAGATACGGAGTATTTT. It translates to CATGGGGLDTEYF.

This clonotype was counted only a few times. The V gene is TRBV2, the J gene TRBJ1-2; D ambiguous. The CDR3 spans 13 residues. V lost 4 bases and J lost 4, with 10 bases in between. Germline CDR1 is SNHLY and CDR2 is FYNNEI. CDR3 coding DNA: TGTGCCAGCAGTGTTGGGAACACCTATGGCTACACCTTC. It codes for CASSVGNTYGYTF.

The chain joins TRBV7-8 to TRBJ2-3; 7 positions agree with TRBD1. The DNA end lines up better with TRBJ1-5; the J call may be wrong. The CDR3 runs 13 residues. The germline V gene has CDR1 SGHVS and CDR2 FQNEAQ. CDR3 region: CASGEGGTAEQHF. The CDR3 nucleotides are TGTGCCAGCGGCGAAGGGGGCACAGCCGAGCAGCATTTT.

As for this clonotype: The junction shows a germline mismatch at one end, possibly a read error. The V gene is TRBV7-2, the J gene TRBJ2-3; D remains ambiguous. This CDR3 is built from 13 residues. The V gene's germline CDR1 is SGHTA and CDR2 FQGNSA. This chain's CDR3 is CASSLAGSPDLQF. CDR3 nucleotides: TGTGCCAGCAGCTTAGCGGGAAGTCCCGATCTGCAGTTT.

V and J are TRBV7-3 and TRBJ1-2; no firm D call. The germline CDR1 and CDR2 sequences are SGHTA and FQGTGA. The CDR3 is 16 residues long. Trimming took off 8 bases at V and 9 bases at J, with 28 bases between the two ends. CDR3: CASCREANAVVHCYTF. The DNA for the CDR3 is TGTGCCAGCTGCAGAGAGGCCAACGCCGTTGTACACTGCTACACCTTC.

The chain recombines TRBV2 with TRBJ2-2, with TRBD1 as a possible D gene (7 bases). CDR1 and CDR2 (germline): SNHLY, FYNNEI. Trimming shortened V by 6 bases and J by 6 bases, and 8 bases separated the two germline ends. The CDR3 covers 12 residues. DNA of the CDR3: TGTGCCAGCAGCAGGGGGGCCGGGGAGCTGTTTTTT. As protein: CASSRGAGELFF. The whole variable domain, filled in from reference TRBV2 and TRBJ2-2, reads EPEVTQTPSHQVTQMGQEVILRCVPISNHLYFYWYRQILGQKVEFLVSFYNNEISEKSEIFDDQFSVERPDGSNFTLKIRSTKLEDSAMYFCASSRGAGELFFGEGSRLTVL.

The V call is TRBV9, the J call TRBJ1-5; TRBD1 agrees at 8 bases. From germline, CDR1 is SGDLS and CDR2 YYNGEE. V lost 3 bases to trimming and J lost 6 bases; unmatched junction nucleotides: 8. CDR3 length equals 15 residues. The CDR3 here is CASSEGGQVGQPQHF. The CDR3 nucleotides read TGTGCCAGCAGCGAGGGGGGACAGGTAGGTCAGCCCCAGCATTTT.

V and J are TRBV7-2 and TRBJ1-1, with no clear D. The length of the CDR3 is 15 residues. CDR1 and CDR2 (germline): SGHTA, FQGNSA. The ends were cut back, 1 base at V and 1 base at J, with 10 bases in the middle. The CDR3 region has the DNA TGTGCCAGCAGCTTAGGCAGTATGGAGAACACTGAAGCTTTCTTT. Protein sequence: CASSLGSMENTEAFF. The complete variable domain, with remaining parts taken from reference TRBV7-2 and TRBJ1-1, reads GAGVSQSPSNKVTEKGKDVELRCDPISGHTALYWYRQSLGQGLEFLIYFQGNSAPDKSGLPSDRFSAERTGGSVSTLTIQRTQQEDSAVYLCASSLGSMENTEAFFGQGTRLTVV.